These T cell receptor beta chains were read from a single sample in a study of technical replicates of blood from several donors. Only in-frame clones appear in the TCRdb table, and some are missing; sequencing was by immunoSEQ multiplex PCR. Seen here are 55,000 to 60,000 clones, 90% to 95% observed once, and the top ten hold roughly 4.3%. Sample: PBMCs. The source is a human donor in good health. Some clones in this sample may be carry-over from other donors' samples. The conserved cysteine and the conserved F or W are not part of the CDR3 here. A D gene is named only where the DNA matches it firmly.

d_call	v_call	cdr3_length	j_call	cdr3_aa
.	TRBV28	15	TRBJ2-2	ASSPPLGQRGTGELF
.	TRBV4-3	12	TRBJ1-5	ASSPVPRGQPQH
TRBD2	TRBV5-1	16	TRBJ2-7	ASSSGTSGSPRWGEQY
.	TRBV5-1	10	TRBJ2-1	ASSFSGNEQF
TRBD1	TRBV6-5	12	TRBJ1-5	ASSQGAGNQPQH
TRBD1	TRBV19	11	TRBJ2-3	AVRDRGPDTQY
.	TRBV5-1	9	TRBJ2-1	ASSSDREQF
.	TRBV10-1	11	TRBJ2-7	AGITDSTYEQY
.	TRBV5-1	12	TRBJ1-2	ASSPGEGTYGYT
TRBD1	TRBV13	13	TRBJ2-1	ASSRRTGGWNEQF
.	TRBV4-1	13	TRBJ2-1	ASSSPSPRLHEQF
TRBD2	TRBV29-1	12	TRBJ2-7	SVEETREGNEQY
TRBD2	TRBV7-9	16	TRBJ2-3	ASSRGLAGGPSTDTQY
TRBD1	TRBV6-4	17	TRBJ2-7	ASSGSHSQRQGSMGEQY
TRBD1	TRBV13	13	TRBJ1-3	ASSLEGQPGNTIY
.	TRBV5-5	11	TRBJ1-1	ASSLGGDTEAF
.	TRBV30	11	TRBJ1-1	AWSAGVSAEAF
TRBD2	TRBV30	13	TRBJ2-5	AWSQVSGTSGTRH
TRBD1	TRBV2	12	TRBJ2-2	ASGGTGVGGELF
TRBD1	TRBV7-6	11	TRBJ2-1	ASSLSGTGGQF
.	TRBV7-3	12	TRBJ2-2	ASSLNVRGGELF
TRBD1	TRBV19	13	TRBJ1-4	ASSRYRGANEKLF
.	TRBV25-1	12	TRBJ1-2	ASTGESVYAGYT
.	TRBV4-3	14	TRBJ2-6	ASSQDRFSGANVLT
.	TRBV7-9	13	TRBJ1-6	ASSSERGLGSPLH
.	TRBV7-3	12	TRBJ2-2	ASSLGVEIGELF
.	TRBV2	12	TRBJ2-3	ASRGTASTDTQY
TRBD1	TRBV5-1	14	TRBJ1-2	ASSLALGQGNYGYT
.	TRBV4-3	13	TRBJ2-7	ASSQDRAGGYEQY
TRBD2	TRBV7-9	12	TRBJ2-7	ASSSSGSRFEQY
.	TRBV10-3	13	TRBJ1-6	AISESEGANSPLH
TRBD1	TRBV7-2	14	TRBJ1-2	ASSLVRDSQGYGYT
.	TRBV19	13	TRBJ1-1	ASTTTWLANTEAF
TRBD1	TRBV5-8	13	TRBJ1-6	ASSLRGQGSSPLH
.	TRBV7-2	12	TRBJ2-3	ASSWRIRTDTQY
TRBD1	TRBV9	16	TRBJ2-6	ASSERGTGRSGANVLT
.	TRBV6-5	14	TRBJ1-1	ASSLDRPFMNTEAF
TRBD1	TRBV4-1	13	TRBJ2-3	ASSQVTGDTDTQY
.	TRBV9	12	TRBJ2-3	ASSVEARMDTQY
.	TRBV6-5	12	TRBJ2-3	ASSYSTSTDTQY
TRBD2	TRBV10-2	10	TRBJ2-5	ATGTSGETQY
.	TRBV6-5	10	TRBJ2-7	ASKRETGEQY
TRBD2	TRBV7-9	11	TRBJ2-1	ASSYLDSGGGF
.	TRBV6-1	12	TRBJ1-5	ASISGFPPQPQH
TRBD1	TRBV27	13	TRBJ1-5	ASSLQGASNQPQH
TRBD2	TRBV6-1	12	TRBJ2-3	ASRSSGRPDTQY
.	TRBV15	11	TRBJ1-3	ATSRDRGNTIY
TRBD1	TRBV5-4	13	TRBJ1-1	ASSKDRGQNTEAF
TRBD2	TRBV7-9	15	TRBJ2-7	ASSLGLAGGLDYEQY
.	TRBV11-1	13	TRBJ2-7	ASSLSEGASYEQY
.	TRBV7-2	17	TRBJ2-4	ASSLARGTTRFPKNIQY
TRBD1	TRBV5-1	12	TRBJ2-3	ASSLDRATDTQY
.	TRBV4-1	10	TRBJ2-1	ASSQGRDEQF
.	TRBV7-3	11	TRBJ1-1	ASSFAMNTEAF
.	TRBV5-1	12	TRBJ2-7	ASSLAGTPYEQY